This entry concerns a single T cell receptor beta chain. Its specificity is unknown. Given a much more abundant clone one base away, this may be a read error. The germline gives CDR1 MNHEY, CDR2 SMNVEV (reference sequence). V lost 6 bases and J lost 1, with 12 bases in between. This CDR3 region has 14 residues. TCRdb re-called the 5' RACE reads through MiXCR, storing one row per CDR3 protein. Of 250,000 to 350,000 distinct CDR3 sequences listed, roughly 20% are singletons. The data were taken from a study of CD8 T cells in ankylosing spondylitis. Points from the study as a whole: Some of the motif variants had earlier been found in reactive arthritis patients' fluid and blood.

The material sequenced was blood, either unsorted or a sorted T cell fraction (not recorded which). The rearrangement uses TRBV27 and TRBJ2-5; D gene unclear. This receptor was taken from a male donor with ankylosing spondylitis or in good health (not recorded which). CDR3 protein: CASSPGARQETQYF. Here the CDR3 DNA reads TGTGCCAGCAGCCCAGGAGCCCGCCAAGAGACCCAGTACTTC.